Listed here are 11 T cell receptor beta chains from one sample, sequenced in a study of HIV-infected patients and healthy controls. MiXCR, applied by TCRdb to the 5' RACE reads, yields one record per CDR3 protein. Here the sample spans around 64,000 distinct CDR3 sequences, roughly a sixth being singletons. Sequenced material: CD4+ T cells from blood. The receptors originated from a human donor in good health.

This CDR3 reads CASSETSGSYYEQYF. Here the CDR3 DNA reads TGTGCCAGCAGCGAGACTAGCGGGAGTTACTACGAGCAGTACTTC. The V gene is TRBV11-3, the J gene TRBJ2-7, with TRBD2 identical over 12 bases. V gave up 5 bases and J gave up 3 bases; unmatched junction bases: 5. CDR1 is SGHNT, CDR2 YENEEA, per germline. The CDR3 spans 15 residues. The full variable domain, in which reference TRBV11-3 and TRBJ2-7 provide the parts outside the CDR3, is EAGVVQSPRYKIIEKKQPVAFWCNPISGHNTLYWYLQNLGQGPELLIRYENEEAVDDSQLPKDRFSAERLKGVDSTLKIQPAELGDSAVYLCASSETSGSYYEQYFGPGTRLTVT.

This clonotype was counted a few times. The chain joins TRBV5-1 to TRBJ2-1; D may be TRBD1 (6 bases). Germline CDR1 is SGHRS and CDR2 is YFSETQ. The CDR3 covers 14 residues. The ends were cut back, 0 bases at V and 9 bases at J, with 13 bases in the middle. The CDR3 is CASSLAVGAAEQFF. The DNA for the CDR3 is TGCGCCAGCAGCTTGGCCGTGGGGGCTGCTGAGCAGTTCTTC. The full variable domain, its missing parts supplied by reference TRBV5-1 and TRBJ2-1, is KAGVTQTPRYLIKTRGQQVTLSCSPISGHRSVSWYQQTPGQGLQFLFEYFSETQRNKGNFPGRFSGRQFSNSRSEMNVSTLELGDSALYLCASSLAVGAAEQFFGPGTRLTVL.

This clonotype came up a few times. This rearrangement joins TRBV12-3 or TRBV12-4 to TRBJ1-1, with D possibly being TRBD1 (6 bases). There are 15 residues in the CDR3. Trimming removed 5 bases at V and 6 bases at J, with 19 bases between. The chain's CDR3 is CASSNKQGVGAEAFF. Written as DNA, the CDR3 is TGTGCCAGCAGTAACAAACAGGGAGTTGGTGCTGAAGCTTTCTTT.

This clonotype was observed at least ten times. CDR3 bases: TGTGCCACCAAAACTGGGACACGGGCAGCAGATACGCAGTATTTT. Amino acids: CATKTGTRAADTQYF. V is TRBV12-3 or TRBV12-4 and J is TRBJ2-3; tentative D call: TRBD1 (6 bases). Trimming took off 10 bases at V and 4 bases at J, with 21 bases between the two ends. The CDR3 has 15 residues.

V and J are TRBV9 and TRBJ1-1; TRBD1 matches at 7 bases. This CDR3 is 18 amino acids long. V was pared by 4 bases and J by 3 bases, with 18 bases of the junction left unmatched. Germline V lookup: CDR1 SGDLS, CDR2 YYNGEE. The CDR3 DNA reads TGTGCCAGCAGCCCAGACCTAGGGGGGGAAGGGGGCGACACTGAAGCTTTCTTT. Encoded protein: CASSPDLGGEGGDTEAFF.

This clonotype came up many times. The CDR3 reads CSVGRRGTGELFF. The CDR3 nucleotides are TGCAGCGTTGGGAGGAGGGGCACCGGGGAGCTGTTTTTT. V and J are TRBV29-1 and TRBJ2-2; D might be TRBD2 (6 bases). Germline assignment: CDR1 SQVTM and CDR2 ANQGSEA. The V and J ends lost 4 bases and 4 bases respectively, with 10 bases between them. The CDR3 has 13 amino acids.

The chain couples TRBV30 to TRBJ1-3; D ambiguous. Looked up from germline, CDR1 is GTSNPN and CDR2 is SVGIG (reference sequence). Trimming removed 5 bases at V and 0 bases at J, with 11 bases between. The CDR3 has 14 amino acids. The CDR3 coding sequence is TGTGCCTGGGCGAGTTGGAGCTCTGGAAACACCATATATTTT. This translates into CAWASWSSGNTIYF.

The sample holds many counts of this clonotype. This CDR3 is CASSLGGPRGSGNTIYF. The CDR3 DNA is TGCGCCAGCAGCTTGGGGGGCCCCCGGGGCTCTGGAAACACCATATATTTT. This chain links TRBV5-1 with TRBJ1-3; tentatively, D is TRBD1 (5 bases). The V gene's germline CDR1 is SGHRS and CDR2 YFSETQ. V dropped 0 bases and J dropped 0 bases, with 13 bases sitting between them. The CDR3 length is 17 residues.

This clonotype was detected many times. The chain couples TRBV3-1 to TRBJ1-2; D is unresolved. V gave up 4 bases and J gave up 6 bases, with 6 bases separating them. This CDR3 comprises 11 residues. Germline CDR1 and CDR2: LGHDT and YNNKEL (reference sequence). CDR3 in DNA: TGTGCCAGCAGCCGTAAAGATGGCTACACCTTC. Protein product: CASSRKDGYTF.

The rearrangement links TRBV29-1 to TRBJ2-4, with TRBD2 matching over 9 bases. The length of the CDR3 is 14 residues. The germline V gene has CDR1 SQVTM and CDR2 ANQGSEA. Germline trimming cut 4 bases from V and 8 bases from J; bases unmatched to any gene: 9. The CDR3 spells CSVVLREGRDIQYF. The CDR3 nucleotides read TGCAGCGTTGTGCTGCGGGAGGGCCGAGACATTCAGTACTTC. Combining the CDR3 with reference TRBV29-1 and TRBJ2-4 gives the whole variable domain SAVISQKPSRDICQRGTSLTIQCQVDSQVTMMFWYRQQPGQSLTLIATANQGSEATYESGFVIDKFPISRPNLTFSTLTVSNMSPEDSSIYLCSVVLREGRDIQYFGAGTRLSVL.

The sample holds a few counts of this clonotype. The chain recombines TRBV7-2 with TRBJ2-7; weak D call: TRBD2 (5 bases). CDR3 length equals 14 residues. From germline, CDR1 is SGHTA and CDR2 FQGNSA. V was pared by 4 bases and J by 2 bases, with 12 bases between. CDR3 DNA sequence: TGTGCCAGCAGCTCCTCCAGCGGAACCTACGAGCAGTACTTC. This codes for CASSSSSGTYEQYF.